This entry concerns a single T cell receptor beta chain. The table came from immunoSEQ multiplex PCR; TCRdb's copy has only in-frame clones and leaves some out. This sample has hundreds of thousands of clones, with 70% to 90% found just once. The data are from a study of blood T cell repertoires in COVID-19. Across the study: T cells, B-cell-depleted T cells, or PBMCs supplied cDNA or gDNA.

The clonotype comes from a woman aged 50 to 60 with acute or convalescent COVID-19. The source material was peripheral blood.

As DNA, the CDR3 is TGTGCCAGCACTTGGAGGGCGGGAGGGCTCTACGAGCAGTACTTC. Amino acid sequence: CASTWRAGGLYEQYF. This chain joins TRBV11-2 and TRBJ2-7; TRBD2 matches at 9 bases. The CDR3 is 15 residues long. V dropped 7 bases and J dropped 3; count of bases not matched to a gene: 10. Germline lookup yields CDR1 SGHAT and CDR2 FQNNGV.